This TCR beta chain was observed in a study of shared clonotypes between healthy human individuals. Whole-study findings and limits: Clonotypes that were shared across a handful of donors made up around 5% of naive CD4 clonotypes. Non-shared clonotypes were found to have lower generation probabilities than the clonotypes that were shared by all four of the sorted-subset donors. Naive subsets generally had larger estimated richness than memory subsets.

As for this clone: The antigen is unknown.

Replicate PCRs run on sorted subsets employed 200 ng DNA, some 33,000 T cell genomes. Repertoires were generated with immunoSEQ multiplex PCR, while TCRdb's copy carries only in-frame clones and drops some. Here the sample spans approximately 2,000,000 clones, just under 95% being singletons. Naive-designated CD8 cells lacked CD45RO, were positively enriched for CCR7, and omitted terminally differentiated effector memory CD45RA+ cells. This CDR3 is 8 amino acids long. V was pared by 11 bases and J by 10 bases, with 6 bases between. In germline, CDR1 is SEHNR, CDR2 FQNEAQ (reference sequence). This clonotype was sampled from a man aged 18 to 29 in good health. Some clones in this sample may be carry-over from other donors' samples. Input material: naive CD8+ T cells from PBMCs. This chain connects TRBV7-9 to TRBJ2-1, with D perhaps matching TRBD2 (5 bases). In DNA, the CDR3 is TGTGCCGGGGAGGAGCAGTTCTTC. Amino acids: CAGEEQFF. The variable domain in full, completed from reference TRBV7-9 and TRBJ2-1, reads DTGVSQNPRHKITKRGQNVTFRCDPISEHNRLYWYRQTLGQGPEFLTYFQNEAQLEKSRLLSDRFSAERPKGSFSTLEIQRTEQGDSAMYLCAGEEQFFGPGTRLTVL.